This TCR beta chain was identified in a study of blood T cell repertoires in COVID-19. Study at large: Specimens from acute and convalescent COVID-19 originated in the United States, Italy and Spain. Sources were T cells, B-cell-depleted T cells, or PBMCs; the material itself was cDNA or gDNA.

CDR3 length: 17 amino acids. The germline gives CDR1 SGHRS, CDR2 YFSETQ. V lost 1 base to trimming and J lost 4 bases; unmatched junction nucleotides: 13. This clone was seen more than once but under ten times. Produced via immunoSEQ multiplex PCR; TCRdb's table is partial and in-frame only. The repertoire holds about 160,000 clones, with roughly 88% as singletons. Sample: peripheral blood. The receptor's source is a man in his fifties or sixties who had recovered from COVID-19. This chain connects TRBV5-1 to TRBJ1-1; 7 nucleotides line up with TRBD1. CDR3 in amino acids: CASSLHRSTGRGTEAFF. CDR3 DNA sequence: TGCGCCAGCAGCTTGCATAGGTCGACAGGGCGCGGCACTGAAGCTTTCTTT.